This T cell receptor (beta chain) emerged from a study of T cells in Graves' hyperthyroidism and ophthalmopathy. The investigators amplified TCR beta CDR3 regions from RNA transcripts. TCR CDR3 underwent first-round RT-PCR with the HTBI primer set. TCRdb ran MiXCR on the multiplex PCR reads and lists one entry per CDR3 protein. This sample has 300,000 to 450,000 distinct CDR3 sequences; around 14% occur once, and the top ten carry roughly 11%. This clonotype was detected many times. The germline gives CDR1 SGHRS, CDR2 YFSETQ. The CDR3 consists of 14 residues. V shed 4 bases, J shed 3 bases, and the junction held 6 bases outside the gene matches.

Material for sequencing was blood. The receptor comes from a woman aged 55-70 years with Graves' hyperthyroidism. This chain joins TRBV5-1 and TRBJ2-7; 8 bases fit TRBD1. Here the CDR3 reads CASSLQGEDYEQYF. DNA of the CDR3: TGCGCCAGCAGCCTACAGGGGGAGGACTACGAGCAGTACTTC.